Listed here are 2 T cell receptor beta chains from one sample, sequenced in a study of CD8+ T cells in alopecia areata (dated by TCRdb to between 2017 and 2018). Libraries were made using the immunoSEQ multiplex PCR assay. To provide template for TCR sequencing, every sample had RNA extracted and reverse transcribed into cDNA. The source is immuneACCESS, and TCRdb retained only in-frame sequences with V and J called. Part of the clones is not carried over; for the studies checked, unresolved V genes explain less than half of this, and the remainder is unexplained. The sample yields about 200,000 clones; less than 45% were counted once. The top ten hold around 0.48% of the sample. What the treatment or condition label conveys for this sample: oral pan-JAK inhibitor, 5-10 mg twice daily. Here the sequenced sample was CD4+ T cells sorted from blood, taken at week 34, from a patient treated with tofacitinib. These receptors all stem from a human donor with alopecia areata.

There are a few counts of this clone. V usage is TRBV29-1 and J usage is TRBJ1-4; no definite D call. Trimming removed 5 bases from V and 7 bases from J, with 8 bases in between. Germline-derived CDR1 and CDR2 are SQVTM and ANQGSEA. The CDR3 contains 11 residues. This CDR3 reads CSVRRGEKLFF. Written as DNA, the CDR3 is TGCAGCGTTCGGCGGGGTGAAAAACTGTTTTTT.

CDR3 in amino acids: CASSLKGQGTDTQYF. The CDR3, as DNA: TGCGCCAGCAGCTTAAAGGGACAGGGCACAGATACGCAGTATTTT. The V call is TRBV5-1, the J call TRBJ2-3, with TRBD1 identical over 8 bases. V was pared by 2 bases and J by 1 base, with 3 bases of the junction left unmatched. The CDR3 is 15 amino acids. Looked up from germline, CDR1 is SGHRS and CDR2 is YFSETQ.